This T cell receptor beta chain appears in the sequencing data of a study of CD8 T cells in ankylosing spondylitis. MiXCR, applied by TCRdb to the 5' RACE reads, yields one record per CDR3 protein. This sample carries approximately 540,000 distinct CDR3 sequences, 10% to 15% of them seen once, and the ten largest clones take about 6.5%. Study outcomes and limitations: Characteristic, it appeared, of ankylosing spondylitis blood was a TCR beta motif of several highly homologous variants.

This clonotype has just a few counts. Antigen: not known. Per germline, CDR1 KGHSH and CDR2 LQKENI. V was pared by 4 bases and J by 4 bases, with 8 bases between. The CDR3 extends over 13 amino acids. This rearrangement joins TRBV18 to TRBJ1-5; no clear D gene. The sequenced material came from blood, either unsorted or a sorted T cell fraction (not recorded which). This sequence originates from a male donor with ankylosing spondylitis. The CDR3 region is CASSRDPNQPQHF. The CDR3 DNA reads TGTGCCAGCTCACGGGATCCTAATCAGCCCCAGCATTTT. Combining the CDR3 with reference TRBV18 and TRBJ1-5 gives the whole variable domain NAGVMQNPRHLVRRRGQEARLRCSPMKGHSHVYWYRQLPEEGLKFMVYLQKENIIDESGMPKERFSAEFPKEGPSILRIQQVVRGDSAAYFCASSRDPNQPQHFGDGTRLSIL.